What follows are 26 T cell receptor beta chains derived from one specimen sequenced in a study of Graves' ophthalmopathy and Graves' hyperthyroidism. Amplification targeted the TCR beta CDR3 regions, with RNA transcripts as the source material. Amplification began with first-round RT-PCR using HTBI primers, then second-round multiplex PCR was performed. TCRdb called the multiplex PCR reads again in MiXCR, with one record for every CDR3 protein. The sample holds about 480,000 distinct CDR3 sequences, about 15% seen once. Sample: blood. These receptor sequences come from a young woman with Graves' ophthalmopathy.

This clonotype was seen repeatedly, ten times or more. The chain couples TRBV12-3 or TRBV12-4 to TRBJ1-2; D ambiguous. The germline V and J ends were trimmed by 1 base and 8 bases, with 8 bases remaining between them. The CDR3 is 12 amino acids. The DNA of the CDR3 is TGTGCCAGCAGTTTAGGACCCACGGGCTACACCTTC. Its translation is CASSLGPTGYTF.

Worth noting for this clonotype: A much bigger clone sits one base away, suggesting this may be a read error. The rearrangement joins TRBV29-1 to TRBJ1-1; a possible D gene is TRBD1 (5 bases). The CDR3 is made up of 12 amino acids. Germline lookup yields CDR1 SQVTM and CDR2 ANQGSEA. For the CDR3, the DNA is TGCAGCGTACAGGTAATGAACGCTGAAGCTTTCTTT. Translating gives CSVQVMNAEAFF.

This clonotype appeared many times. This sequence joins TRBV3-1 and TRBJ1-2, with TRBD1 matching over 7 bases. V was pared by 4 bases and J by 5 bases, with 4 bases of the junction left unmatched. Germline CDR1 LGHDT, CDR2 YNNKEL (reference sequence). The CDR3 contains 13 residues. CDR3 nucleotides: TGTGCCAGCAGCCCAACAGGGGCTTATGGCTACACCTTC. Residues: CASSPTGAYGYTF.

This clonotype was seen at least ten times. The rearrangement joins TRBV28 to TRBJ2-7; the D gene is possibly TRBD1 (8 bases). The germline gives CDR1 MDHEN, CDR2 SYDVKM. The CDR3 is 15 amino acids. Trimming took 6 bases from V and 0 from J, leaving 15 bases between them. CDR3 loop: CASRTTGGGSYEQYF. The CDR3, as DNA: TGTGCCAGCAGAACCACAGGGGGGGGCTCCTACGAGCAGTACTTC.

This clonotype occurred a few times. The chain combines TRBV13 with TRBJ2-1, with a tentative D call TRBD2 (6 bases). The CDR3 is made up of 15 amino acids. V was cut by 0 bases and J by 0 bases, with 6 bases left in between. Germline V gene sequence: CDR1 PRHDT, CDR2 FYEKMQ (reference sequence). CDR3 in amino acids: CASSLGGSSYNEQFF. The CDR3 region has the DNA TGTGCCAGCAGCTTAGGCGGGAGCTCCTACAATGAGCAGTTCTTC.

The CDR3 nucleotides read TGTGCCAGCAGCCCCTTCCACGGAGGGGCTGAAGCTTTCTTT. Translation: CASSPFHGGAEAFF. This chain connects TRBV11-2 to TRBJ1-1; a possible D gene is TRBD1 (5 bases). The CDR3 covers 14 residues. Trimming removed 5 bases from V and 6 bases from J, with 16 bases in between. CDR1 and CDR2 (germline): SGHAT, FQNNGV.

This clonotype was seen at least ten times. The CDR3 DNA reads as TGTGCCAGCAGATTTAGCGGGAGGACCTACGAGCAGTACTTC. It specifies CASRFSGRTYEQYF. This rearrangement joins TRBV28 to TRBJ2-7; TRBD2 matches at 10 bases. Germline V CDR1 and CDR2: MDHEN, SYDVKM. After removal of 6 bases from V and 2 bases from J, the junction contained 4 bases not matched to a gene. This CDR3 region has 14 residues.

This clonotype was observed at least ten times. V is TRBV28 and J is TRBJ1-1; 10 positions match TRBD1. Trimming cost V 8 bases and J 2 bases; bases outside gene matches: 8. The CDR3 extends over 15 amino acids. CDR1 and CDR2 (germline): MDHEN, SYDVKM. The CDR3 here is CASGRGQGINTEAFF. DNA for the CDR3: TGTGCCAGCGGAAGGGGACAGGGGATAAACACTGAAGCTTTCTTT. Filled out from reference TRBV28 and TRBJ1-1, the complete variable domain reads DVKVTQSSRYLVKRTGEKVFLECVQDMDHENMFWYRQDPGLGLRLIYFSYDVKMKEKGDIPEGYSVSREKKERFSLILESASTNQTSMYLCASGRGQGINTEAFFGQGTRLTVV.

This clonotype was counted only a few times. A much larger clone sits a single nucleotide away, making a read error possible. The chain has TRBV13 and TRBJ2-7; 10 positions agree with TRBD2. CDR1 is PRHDT, CDR2 FYEKMQ, per germline (reference sequence). This CDR3 has 15 residues. In DNA, the CDR3 is TGTGCCAGCAGCTTGGGACTAGCGACGCCGCGGGAGCAGTGCTTC. It is translated as CASSLGLATPREQCF.

This clonotype came up many times. At one of its ends the junction is not consistent with the germline gene, which may arise from a read error. This chain links TRBV5-5 with TRBJ2-7; D is undetermined. CDR3 length equals 15 residues. Germline lookup yields CDR1 SGHKS and CDR2 YYEKEE (reference sequence). The CDR3 nucleotides are TGTGCCAGCAGCGCGTCCGGGCTCCACTCCGACGAGCAGTACTTC. Translated, it gives CASSASGLHSDEQYF.

The chain is built from TRBV30 and TRBJ1-5; 7 bases agree with TRBD1. CDR1 GTSNPN and CDR2 SVGIG come from the germline V gene (reference sequence). There are 13 residues in the CDR3. The V and J ends lost 7 bases and 3 bases, in that order; junction bases with no gene match: 6. DNA for the CDR3: TGTGCCTCATCGACAGGGCCCAATCAGCCCCAGCATTTT. Encoded protein: CASSTGPNQPQHF.

This clonotype was detected many times. This sequence joins TRBV6-2 or TRBV6-3 and TRBJ2-7, with D perhaps TRBD2 (6 bases). There are 13 residues in the CDR3. The germline CDR1 and CDR2 sequences are MNHEY and SVGEGT. Between the trimmed V and J ends, which lost 6 bases and 3 bases, there was a span of 12 bases. The CDR3 protein is CASSTGTHYEQYF. CDR3 DNA sequence: TGTGCCAGCAGCACCGGGACTCACTACGAGCAGTACTTC.

The table lists this clonotype with many counts. This chain joins TRBV7-2 and TRBJ2-2; unclear D gene. The CDR3 is 15 amino acids. Germline lookup yields CDR1 SGHTA and CDR2 FQGNSA. The V end was cut by 0 bases, the J end by 5 bases, with 10 bases between. The CDR3 region has the DNA TGTGCCAGCAGCTTAGCAGCGCCCTTTACCGGGGAGCTGTTTTTT. It translates to CASSLAAPFTGELFF.

This clonotype was seen a single time. This chain uses TRBV7-3 with TRBJ1-1; 7 positions agree with TRBD1. The CDR3 covers 16 residues. With 5 bases clipped from V and 5 bases from J, the junction kept 14 bases outside the gene matches. Germline CDR1 and CDR2: SGHTA and FQGTGA. CDR3 nucleotide sequence: TGTGCCAGCAGCCCAGGGCGTAGGGGGCGGAGGACTGAAGCTTTCTTT. Amino acids: CASSPGRRGRRTEAFF. Combining the CDR3 with reference TRBV7-3 and TRBJ1-1 gives the whole variable domain GAGVSQTPSNKVTEKGKYVELRCDPISGHTALYWYRQSLGQGPEFLIYFQGTGAADDSGLPNDRFFAVRPEGSVSTLKIQRTERGDSAVYLCASSPGRRGRRTEAFFGQGTRLTVV.

This clonotype was observed at least ten times. The V gene is TRBV19, the J gene TRBJ1-1, with a possible D match to TRBD1 (6 bases). Deletions cut 5 bases from V and 5 bases from J, with 15 bases between. The germline V gene encodes CDR1 LNHDA and CDR2 SQIVND (reference sequence). There are 14 residues in the CDR3. The CDR3 DNA follows: TGTGCCAGTAGTCCCCAGGGGCGAAAGACTGAAGCTTTCTTT. It translates to CASSPQGRKTEAFF. Variable domain in full (rest from reference TRBV19 and TRBJ1-1): DGGITQSPKYLFRKEGQNVTLSCEQNLNHDAMYWYRQDPGQGLRLIYYSQIVNDFQKGDIAEGYSVSREKKESFPLTVTSAQKNPTAFYLCASSPQGRKTEAFFGQGTRLTVV.

This clonotype was recorded at least ten times. V is TRBV6-5 and J is TRBJ1-1; maybe TRBD1 (6 bases). The CDR3 length is 15 residues. Germline V gene data show CDR1 as MNHEY and CDR2 as SVGAGI. V gave up 0 bases and J gave up 3 bases, with 11 bases separating them. The CDR3 loop is CASSYSLAGDTEAFF. Written as DNA, the CDR3 is TGTGCCAGCAGTTACTCTTTGGCAGGGGACACTGAAGCTTTCTTT.

This clonotype occurred many times. The rearrangement uses TRBV30 and TRBJ1-5; D gene uncertain. Germline assignment: CDR1 GTSNPN and CDR2 SVGIG (reference sequence). The CDR3 length is 16 residues. Trimming removed 2 bases from V and 2 bases from J, with 16 bases in between. CDR3 protein: CAWSPRRTLGNQPQHF. The CDR3 DNA reads TGTGCCTGGAGTCCCCGACGGACCTTGGGCAATCAGCCCCAGCATTTT.

As concerns this clonotype: Its ends do not fully match the called genes, so a read error is possible. The rearrangement uses TRBV30 and TRBJ2-4, with unresolved D. CDR1 and CDR2 from the germline V gene are GTSNPN and SVGIG (reference sequence). CDR3 length equals 14 residues. The CDR3 reads CAWSVGRIKNIKYF. The CDR3 DNA is TGTGCCTGGAGTGTAGGCAGGATAAAAAACATTAAGTACTTC.

In its sample, this clonotype was seen a few times. The chain couples TRBV6-1 to TRBJ1-5, with TRBD1 as a possible D gene (5 bases). The CDR3 has 17 residues. Deletions cut 2 bases from V and 6 bases from J, with 20 bases between. Germline-derived CDR1 and CDR2 are MNHNS and SASEGT. CDR3 residues: CASSEWGGEIRSQPQHF. For the CDR3, the DNA is TGTGCCAGCAGTGAATGGGGCGGGGAGATCCGTAGTCAGCCCCAGCATTTT.

This chain links TRBV7-9 with TRBJ2-5; 9 bases line up with TRBD2. V was clipped by 6 bases and J by 4 bases; unmatched bases: 9. Germline lookup yields CDR1 SEHNR and CDR2 FQNEAQ (reference sequence). The CDR3 contains 15 residues. For the CDR3, the DNA is TGTGCCAGCAGACCTAGCGGGATCGGCGGAGAGACCCAGTACTTC. It is translated as CASRPSGIGGETQYF. Drawing the rest from reference TRBV7-9 and TRBJ2-5, the complete variable domain is DTGVSQNPRHKITKRGQNVTFRCDPISEHNRLYWYRQTLGQGPEFLTYFQNEAQLEKSRLLSDRFSAERPKGSFSTLEIQRTEQGDSAMYLCASRPSGIGGETQYFGPGTRLLVL.

This clonotype was observed at least ten times. The gene calls are TRBV28 and TRBJ2-7; D tentatively reads TRBD1 or TRBD2 (6 bases each). V was cut by 8 bases and J by 3 bases, with 14 bases left in between. The germline gives CDR1 MDHEN, CDR2 SYDVKM. The CDR3 runs 13 residues. CDR3 sequence: CASEYGGGYEQYF. CDR3 bases: TGTGCCAGCGAATATGGAGGGGGCTACGAGCAGTACTTC.

The table lists this clonotype with many counts. This chain connects TRBV7-8 to TRBJ2-7; 9 nucleotides line up with TRBD1. Germline V lookup: CDR1 SGHVS, CDR2 FQNEAQ. The ends lost 4 bases at V and 3 bases at J; junction bases unmatched: 10. This CDR3 is 16 amino acids long. The CDR3 DNA is TGTGCCAGCAGCTCCCAACCGGGACAGGGACACTACGAGCAGTACTTC. Protein sequence: CASSSQPGQGHYEQYF. Variable domain in full (rest from reference TRBV7-8 and TRBJ2-7): GAGVSQSPRYKVAKRGQDVALRCDPISGHVSLFWYQQALGQGPEFLTYFQNEAQLDKSGLPSDRFFAERPEGSVSTLKIQRTQQEDSAVYLCASSSQPGQGHYEQYFGPGTRLTVT.

This clonotype was found many times. This sequence joins TRBV29-1 and TRBJ1-1, with D possibly matching TRBD1 (5 bases). In germline, CDR1 is SQVTM, CDR2 ANQGSEA. Trimming stripped 4 bases from V and 1 base from J, with 13 bases between. The CDR3 has 14 amino acids. The CDR3 spells CSVVGAVQNTEAFF. CDR3 coding DNA: TGCAGCGTTGTAGGGGCCGTACAGAACACTGAAGCTTTCTTT.

This clonotype was recorded many times. V usage is TRBV7-9 and J usage is TRBJ1-1; the D gene is possibly TRBD1 (5 bases). V was trimmed by 3 bases and J by 6 bases, leaving 8 bases between them. The CDR3 runs 12 residues. Per germline, CDR1 SEHNR and CDR2 FQNEAQ (reference sequence). The CDR3 sequence: CASSFGAAEAFF. CDR3 sequence (DNA): TGTGCCAGCAGCTTCGGGGCGGCTGAAGCTTTCTTT.

This clonotype was recorded many times. J is TRBJ2-7 and V is TRBV6-1; D is uncertain. Per germline, CDR1 MNHNS and CDR2 SASEGT. V shed 6 bases and J shed 0 bases, with 15 bases lying between them. The CDR3 is 15 residues long. The CDR3 loop reads CASSHRTSFSYEQYF. CDR3 nucleotides: TGTGCCAGCAGCCACCGGACCAGCTTCTCCTACGAGCAGTACTTC.

There are many counts of this clonotype. The chain joins TRBV19 to TRBJ1-5; D possibly corresponds to TRBD1 (5 bases). This CDR3 has 15 residues. Germline V CDR1 and CDR2: LNHDA, SQIVND (reference sequence). V shed 3 bases and J shed 6 bases, with 15 bases lying between them. The CDR3 DNA reads TGTGCCAGTAGTATTGGGGACTTTGCGAGTCAGCCCCAGCATTTT. It codes for CASSIGDFASQPQHF. The complete variable domain, with remaining parts taken from reference TRBV19 and TRBJ1-5, reads DGGITQSPKYLFRKEGQNVTLSCEQNLNHDAMYWYRQDPGQGLRLIYYSQIVNDFQKGDIAEGYSVSREKKESFPLTVTSAQKNPTAFYLCASSIGDFASQPQHFGDGTRLSIL.